This T cell receptor beta chain was found in a study of T cells in Graves' hyperthyroidism and ophthalmopathy. Lactation, pregnancy, other autoimmune disease or uncontrolled infection excluded patients. The CDR3 regions of TCR beta were amplified from RNA transcripts. Carried out on the TCR CDR3, a first-round RT-PCR used the HTBI primer set. TCRdb re-called the multiplex PCR reads through MiXCR, storing one row per CDR3 protein. The data hold approximately 260,000 distinct CDR3 sequences, with 13% to 15% observed a single time. This clonotype was counted at least ten times. The CDR3 is made up of 13 amino acids. V lost 5 bases and J lost 4, with 9 bases in between. Germline V gene data show CDR1 as SGHRS and CDR2 as YFSETQ.

The sequenced sample consisted of blood. The V and J genes are TRBV5-1 and TRBJ1-4, with a possible D match to TRBD1 (6 bases). This receptor was identified in a woman aged 45-65 years with Graves' hyperthyroidism that later progressed to Graves' ophthalmopathy. As DNA, the CDR3 is TGCGCCAGCAGACAGGGACTTAATGAAAAACTGTTTTTT. Protein: CASRQGLNEKLFF.